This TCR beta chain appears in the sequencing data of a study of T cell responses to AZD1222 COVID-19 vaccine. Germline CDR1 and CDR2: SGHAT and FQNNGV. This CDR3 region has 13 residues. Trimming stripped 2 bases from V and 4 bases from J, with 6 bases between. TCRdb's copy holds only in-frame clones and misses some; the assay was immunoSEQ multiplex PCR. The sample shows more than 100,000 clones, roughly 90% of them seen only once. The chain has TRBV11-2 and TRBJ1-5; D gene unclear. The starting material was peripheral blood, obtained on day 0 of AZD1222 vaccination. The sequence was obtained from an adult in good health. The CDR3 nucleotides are TGTGCCAGCAGCTTAATACAGAATCAGCCCCAGCATTTT. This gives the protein CASSLIQNQPQHF.